A selection of T cell receptor beta chains follows, all from one sample in a study of vaccination effects on CD4 cells after COVID-19. These receptors have no identified antigens. Generated by immunoSEQ multiplex PCR, the TCRdb table keeps only in-frame clones and is missing some. The table includes tens of thousands of clones, over 70% detected once. Specimen: CD4+ T cells from PBMCs cultured with HCoV-OC43 spike peptides, collected before COVID-19 vaccination. The origin of the receptors is a human donor who received a COVID-19 vaccine. Both conserved end residues are trimmed from each CDR3. D genes are given only for firm matches. Size tells how often a clone was seen (once, few, many) or the class of an expanded clone, and some rows leave it out.

v_gene,d_gene,len,abundance,CDR3aa
TRBV4-1,NA,12,few,ASSLTTAPYGYT
TRBV12-3/TRBV12-4,NA,10,few,ASSFPFSPLH
TRBV3-1/TRBV3-2,NA,12,NA,ASSQEGGNTEAF
TRBV5-4,TRBD2,13,NA,ASSLPTGGTGELF
TRBV2,NA,13,NA,ASSEAGTGNQPQH
TRBV7-2,NA,12,NA,ASSLGGGQETQY
TRBV18,NA,12,NA,ASSPTGNTGELF
TRBV30,TRBD1,15,NA,AWSVQRTGVGNQPQH
TRBV2,NA,12,few,ASSEQGLNYGYT
TRBV14,NA,12,NA,ASSHGGLGNTIY
TRBV18,NA,12,NA,ASSPQASGNTIY
TRBV9,TRBD2,14,NA,ASSVGTSGVVDTQY
TRBV6-1,TRBD1,15,NA,ASSEAIRGTGRDGYT
TRBV15,TRBD2,14,once,ATSGTSGGAYNEQF
TRBV4-1,NA,13,NA,ASSLTGYTYNEQF
TRBV2,NA,11,NA,ARKLAGGLEAF
TRBV5-1,TRBD1,14,NA,ASSSRQGASNSPLH
TRBV27,TRBD1,11,NA,ASRLTGTVKLF
TRBV25-1,TRBD1,13,NA,ASSGSQGAPEKLF
TRBV30,NA,9,NA,AWSRRETQY
TRBV5-1,TRBD1,14,NA,ASSTRGPGGPETQY
TRBV10-3,NA,11,NA,AISTGIGETQY
TRBV7-8,NA,11,NA,ASRRLERNEQF
TRBV18,NA,9,NA,ASSRSETQY
TRBV23-1,NA,12,NA,ASSQFRQNTEAF
TRBV9,NA,13,NA,ASSVQDASGNTIY
TRBV5-1,NA,11,NA,ASRLTPGDTQY
TRBV5-4,TRBD1,14,few,ASSRGQPMTNEKLF
TRBV5-4,NA,13,few,ASSLAGSPYNEQF
TRBV24-1,NA,15,NA,ATSDHTGESRYNEQF
TRBV12-3/TRBV12-4,TRBD1,10,NA,ARQGGNTEAF
TRBV9,TRBD1,15,NA,ASSVVSGQASNQPQH
TRBV4-3,NA,12,few,ASSNTFGGSPLH
TRBV29-1,TRBD1,12,NA,SATDRAYTGELF
TRBV27,NA,10,NA,ASSTQGNIQY
TRBV3-1/TRBV3-2,NA,14,once,ASSRTWQGAREKLF
TRBV2,NA,13,NA,ASSEDTGPTDTQY
TRBV7-2,NA,11,NA,ASSSTSTGELF
TRBV5-4,NA,14,few,ASSSQTVSSGNTIY
TRBV30,NA,15,once,AWSVPMVAANTGELF
TRBV18,NA,12,NA,ASSPGPSSTEAF
TRBV29-1,TRBD1,12,NA,SGATGVNTGELF
TRBV12-3/TRBV12-4,TRBD1,10,few,ASRTGFEKLF
TRBV5-6,NA,9,NA,ASSFPQEQF
TRBV6-1,NA,15,NA,ASSEGTVGSYNSPLH
TRBV6-6,NA,14,few,ASSYKGVRPNTEAF
TRBV7-2,TRBD2,13,NA,ASGGGRQWAGELF
TRBV19,TRBD1,11,NA,ASSNRGIGGYT
TRBV19,NA,8,NA,ASKGNEQF